Below, one TCR beta chain is given with its context. This clonotype is medium-sized (0.01 to 0.1%) in terms of sample share. There is no known antigen for this receptor. No base quality information exists; no much larger clone differs at one position. This beta chain is an unintended read in a library built for alpha chains; its size means little. The sample is drawn from a study of spatial heterogeneity in lung cancer (dated by TCRdb to the late 2010s). General notes on the study: Beta-chain transcripts were consistently detected in greater numbers than alpha-chain transcripts, which likely reflects a higher abundance of beta-chain transcripts. TCR transcript counts in tumor regions correlated strongly with a T cell transcriptional module score from matched bulk RNA-seq. In the raw uncorrected reads, each unique combination of TCR and UMI appeared on average more than ten times. TCR alpha and beta repertoires were quantitatively compared across multiple tumor regions, matched nontumor lung and blood in non-small cell lung cancer. Nonsynonymous mutation counts, determined by whole-exome sequencing of tumor tissue, were related to TCR repertoire features. Both alpha and beta chains were TCR-sequenced in a few hundred tumor regions, approximately 67 matched nontumor lung samples and roughly 50 PBMC samples obtained at surgery.

The time point label, as the study defines it: sample taken at primary tumor resection. Donors were approximately 72 patients with early-stage, untreated non-small cell lung cancer from the lung TRACERx cohort. TCR sequencing used whole RNA extracted from tumor and nontumor lung tissue, or from cryopreserved PBMC samples, without cell sorting. Only patients for whom sufficient RNA was available from at least two tumor regions were selected for TCR sequencing. Tumor and adjacent nontumor lung specimens were reviewed by a lung pathologist before selection. Overall study outcomes, separate from this receptor: Counts of ubiquitous and regional expanded TCRs correlated with counts of ubiquitous and regional nonsynonymous mutations, respectively. A correlation was observed between the number of expanded intratumoral alpha and beta TCRs and the tumor nonsynonymous mutation count. TCR-seq coverage of tumor T cells was estimated at only 7% to 8% for alpha chains and less than 15% for beta chains. Confirming at a functional level the hypothesis that regional TCRs recognize regional mutations was considered to require additional single-cell paired TCR alpha and beta sequencing.

In the germline V gene (reference sequence), CDR1 corresponds to DFQATT and CDR2 to SNEGSKA. V drops 0 bases and J drops 10 bases, leaving 22 bases in between. Including cysteine and phenylalanine, the CDR3 has 16 amino acids. Only CDR3 DNA remains: 48 bases, in frame from the first base. Library creation used 5' RACE. For sequencing, a NextSeq 500 was employed. The TCR library protocol attached a unique molecular identifier to each TCR cDNA molecule to allow correction of PCR and sequencing errors. Per the source publication's procedure: Decombinator tools were used for TCR identification, UMI-based error correction and CDR3 extraction. TCRs above a frequency of 2 per 1,000, corresponding to the top 1% of the tumor frequency distribution, were defined as expanded. Expanded tumor TCRs statistically deemed absent (corrected P<0.05) from at least one tumor region were classed as regional, and all other expanded tumor TCRs were classed as ubiquitous. Each repertoire was subsampled 100 times to 5,000 TCRs, after which Renyi diversity was computed with the R vegan package. CDR3 similarity networks were constructed using string-kernel similarity of amino acid triplets, with links drawn between CDR3s whose pairwise similarity was above 0.82. The raw public data were reprocessed by TCRdb itself: fastp quality trimming at Q25, MiXCR clonotype calling, in-frame beta chains only. A single entry per CDR3 protein holds the most common genes and DNA from its merged rows. The V and J calls here are based on TCRdb, not the publication. Here the sample has over 15,000 distinct CDR3 sequences; 5.8% occur a single time. Around a tenth of the sample lies in the top ten.

Sequences were derived from lung tumor tissue, sampled at surgery. The chain couples TRBV20-1 to TRBJ1-5; no D gene can be assigned with confidence. This receptor was obtained from a female donor with early-stage non-small cell lung cancer. The bases are TGCAGTGCTAGAGATCCCGGACTATCTGAAGGAAAACCCCAGCATTTT. Its translation reads: CSARDPGLSEGKPQHF.